This T cell receptor (beta chain) was obtained from a study of technical replicates of blood from a handful of donors. Sequenced by immunoSEQ multiplex PCR; TCRdb stores in-frame clones only, minus some. The sample shows 65,000 to 90,000 clones, just over 85% of them seen only once. This CDR3 has 13 amino acids. V gave up 4 bases and J gave up 6 bases; unmatched junction bases: 6. Germline CDR1 SEHNR, CDR2 FQNEAQ (reference sequence). The sequencing sample was made of PBMCs. The TCR originated in a human donor in good health. Some clones in this sample may be carry-over from other donors' samples. This sequence joins TRBV7-9 and TRBJ2-7; TRBD1 matches at 7 bases. The CDR3 DNA follows: TGTGCCAGCAGCTATGTAGGGGGCCCCGAGCAGTACTTC. It is translated as CASSYVGGPEQYF.